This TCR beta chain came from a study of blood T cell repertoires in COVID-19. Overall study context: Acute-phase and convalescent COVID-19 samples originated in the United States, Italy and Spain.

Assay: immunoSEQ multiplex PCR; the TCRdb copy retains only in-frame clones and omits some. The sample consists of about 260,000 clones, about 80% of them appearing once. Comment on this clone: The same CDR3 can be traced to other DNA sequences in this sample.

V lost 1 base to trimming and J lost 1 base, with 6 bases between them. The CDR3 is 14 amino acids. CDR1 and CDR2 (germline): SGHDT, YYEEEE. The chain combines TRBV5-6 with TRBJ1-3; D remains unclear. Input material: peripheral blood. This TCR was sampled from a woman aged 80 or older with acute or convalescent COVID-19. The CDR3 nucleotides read TGTGCCAGCAGCTTGAGAGGGTCTGGAAACACCATATATTTT. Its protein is CASSLRGSGNTIYF.